These T cell receptor beta chains were read from a single sample in a study of beta chain features in type 1 diabetes. Assay: immunoSEQ multiplex PCR; the TCRdb copy retains only in-frame clones and omits some. The table records roughly 730,000 clones, around an eighth of them present only once. Sequenced material: naive CD4+ T cells from blood. Receptors were obtained from a man aged 18 to 29 with type 1 diabetes. Both conserved end residues are part of each CDR3. Each record gives: V gene, J gene, D gene, clone size, CDR3 protein, CDR3 DNA. D genes are given only for firm matches. Not every row has a clone size; where given, it reads once, few, many or a size class.

V: TRBV30; J: TRBJ1-2; D: .; size: .; CDR3: CAWTGGGTYGYTF; DNA: TGTGCCTGGACTGGAGGAGGGACCTATGGCTACACCTTC
V: TRBV11-2; J: TRBJ1-1; D: .; size: few; CDR3: CASSNTGRSGTEAFF; DNA: TGTGCCAGCAGCAATACCGGGCGGTCAGGCACTGAAGCTTTCTTT
V: TRBV7-2; J: TRBJ2-7; D: .; size: .; CDR3: CASIPGPTYEQYF; DNA: TGTGCCTCCATCCCGGGACCAACATACGAGCAGTACTTC
V: TRBV25-1; J: TRBJ1-3; D: .; size: few; CDR3: CASSGGGRTGNTIYF; DNA: TGTGCCAGCAGCGGCGGGGGCAGGACTGGAAACACCATATATTTT
V: TRBV7-2; J: TRBJ1-1; D: .; size: .; CDR3: CASSLAQAGREAFF; DNA: TGTGCCAGCAGCTTAGCGCAGGCAGGTCGTGAAGCTTTCTTT
V: TRBV19; J: TRBJ2-5; D: .; size: few; CDR3: CASSLIGTRETQYF; DNA: TGTGCCAGTAGTCTAATCGGGACGAGAGAGACCCAGTACTTC
V: TRBV7-9; J: TRBJ1-1; D: TRBD1; size: .; CDR3: CASSPGTGFGEAFF; DNA: TGTGCCAGCAGCCCAGGGACAGGGTTCGGTGAAGCTTTCTTT
V: TRBV6-1; J: TRBJ1-4; D: TRBD1; size: .; CDR3: CASSPSAGGEEKLFF; DNA: TGTGCCAGCAGCCCCTCGGCAGGGGGCGAAGAAAAACTGTTTTTT
V: TRBV5-1; J: TRBJ1-1; D: TRBD1; size: .; CDR3: CASSAGTASTEAFF; DNA: TGCGCCAGCAGCGCAGGGACAGCTAGCACTGAAGCTTTCTTT
V: TRBV11-3; J: TRBJ2-1; D: .; size: .; CDR3: CASSGHKIRNNEQFF; DNA: TGTGCCAGCAGCGGGCACAAGATACGGAACAATGAGCAGTTCTTC
V: TRBV30; J: TRBJ1-5; D: .; size: few; CDR3: CAWSGQSNQPQHF; DNA: TGTGCCTGGAGTGGACAGAGCAATCAGCCCCAGCATTTT
V: TRBV7-2; J: TRBJ2-5; D: .; size: few; CDR3: CASSLGGRETQYF; DNA: TGTGCCAGCAGCTTAGGGGGACGGGAGACCCAGTACTTC
V: TRBV4-1; J: TRBJ2-1; D: TRBD2; size: few; CDR3: CASSQREGTSGVSYNEQFF; DNA: TGCGCCAGCAGCCAAAGAGAAGGGACTAGCGGGGTTTCCTACAATGAGCAGTTCTTC
V: TRBV7-2; J: TRBJ2-7; D: .; size: .; CDR3: CASSGLHEQYF; DNA: TGTGCCAGCAGCGGGTTGCACGAGCAGTACTTC
V: TRBV5-1; J: TRBJ2-7; D: .; size: .; CDR3: CASSLGSEFYEQYF; DNA: TGCGCCAGCAGCTTGGGTTCGGAATTCTACGAGCAGTACTTC
V: TRBV5-4; J: TRBJ2-4; D: .; size: .; CDR3: CASSLVGQINIQYF; DNA: TGTGCCAGCAGCTTGGTTGGACAGATAAACATTCAGTACTTC
V: TRBV19; J: TRBJ1-1; D: .; size: few; CDR3: CASSIDYLSGVEAFF; DNA: TGTGCCAGTAGTATAGATTACCTGTCGGGGGTCGAAGCTTTCTTT
V: TRBV2; J: TRBJ2-7; D: .; size: few; CDR3: CASADEGPYEQYF; DNA: TGTGCCAGCGCTGACGAGGGGCCCTACGAGCAGTACTTC
V: TRBV4-1; J: TRBJ2-2; D: .; size: .; CDR3: CASRLQTSDTGELFF; DNA: TGCGCCAGCAGGTTACAGACAAGCGACACCGGGGAGCTGTTTTTT
V: TRBV15; J: TRBJ1-6; D: .; size: .; CDR3: CATSRVEVTSSYNSPLHF; DNA: TGTGCCACCAGCAGAGTGGAGGTGACTAGCTCCTATAATTCACCCCTCCACTTT
V: TRBV13; J: TRBJ2-2; D: .; size: .; CDR3: CASSLWRRADTGELFF; DNA: TGTGCCAGCAGCTTATGGAGGAGGGCGGACACCGGGGAGCTGTTTTTT
V: TRBV28; J: TRBJ2-1; D: .; size: few; CDR3: CASSRIPLQDRLRRLFF; DNA: TGTGCCAGCAGCCGGATACCCCTCCAGGACCGACTTAGGCGTCTGTTCTTC
V: TRBV28; J: TRBJ2-1; D: TRBD1; size: few; CDR3: CASSRQGYEQFF; DNA: TGTGCCAGCAGCCGACAGGGCTATGAGCAGTTCTTC
V: TRBV27; J: TRBJ2-5; D: .; size: .; CDR3: CASSLSGPRETQYF; DNA: TGTGCCAGCAGTTTAAGCGGTCCGAGGGAGACCCAGTACTTC
V: TRBV30; J: TRBJ2-2; D: .; size: few; CDR3: CAWSRANTGELFF; DNA: TGTGCCTGGAGTCGGGCGAACACCGGGGAGCTGTTTTTT
V: TRBV2; J: TRBJ2-3; D: .; size: few; CDR3: CASPQFGAADTQYF; DNA: TGTGCCAGCCCCCAATTCGGGGCCGCAGATACGCAGTATTTT
V: TRBV29-1; J: TRBJ2-7; D: .; size: .; CDR3: CSGGWSTYEQYF; DNA: TGCAGCGGGGGGTGGAGTACCTACGAGCAGTACTTC
V: TRBV28; J: TRBJ2-4; D: .; size: .; CDR3: CASSLRELAKNIQYF; DNA: TGTGCCAGCAGTTTAAGAGAATTAGCCAAAAACATTCAGTACTTC
V: TRBV6-5; J: TRBJ2-3; D: .; size: few; CDR3: CASTRPGDLTDTQYF; DNA: TGTGCCAGCACCCGTCCAGGGGACCTCACAGATACGCAGTATTTT
V: TRBV28; J: TRBJ2-7; D: .; size: few; CDR3: CASSLPGSYEQYF; DNA: TGTGCCAGCAGCCTCCCTGGCTCCTACGAGCAGTACTTC
V: TRBV7-9; J: TRBJ1-6; D: .; size: few; CDR3: CASSLGMDNSPLHF; DNA: TGTGCCAGCAGCTTAGGCATGGATAATTCACCCCTCCACTTT
V: TRBV18; J: TRBJ2-3; D: .; size: .; CDR3: CASSPSEDTQYF; DNA: TGTGCCAGCTCACCAAGTGAAGATACGCAGTATTTT
V: TRBV6-1; J: TRBJ2-5; D: .; size: few; CDR3: CASNRALETQYF; DNA: TGTGCCAGCAACAGGGCCCTGGAGACCCAGTACTTC
V: TRBV7-3; J: TRBJ2-1; D: TRBD2; size: .; CDR3: CASSEGTSGAEQFF; DNA: TGTGCCAGCAGCGAGGGGACTAGCGGGGCTGAGCAGTTCTTC
V: TRBV15; J: TRBJ1-2; D: .; size: .; CDR3: CATSREGGRLPYGYTF; DNA: TGTGCCACCAGCAGAGAGGGGGGCAGGCTCCCCTATGGCTACACCTTC
V: TRBV10-3; J: TRBJ2-7; D: .; size: few; CDR3: CAITNIGSQLGVHEQYF; DNA: TGTGCCATCACCAACATTGGTTCGCAGTTGGGGGTCCACGAGCAGTACTTC
V: TRBV4-2; J: TRBJ1-2; D: .; size: .; CDR3: CASSPGDIYGYTF; DNA: TGTGCCAGCAGCCCAGGGGACATCTATGGCTACACCTTC
V: TRBV30; J: TRBJ1-2; D: TRBD1; size: .; CDR3: CAWSLYRGRWMENYGYTF; DNA: TGTGCCTGGTCCCTATACAGGGGGCGCTGGATGGAGAACTATGGCTACACCTTC
V: TRBV19; J: TRBJ1-1; D: .; size: few; CDR3: CASRLGTLNTEAFF; DNA: TGTGCCAGTAGACTGGGGACCCTGAACACTGAAGCTTTCTTT
V: TRBV7-6; J: TRBJ2-3; D: TRBD2; size: few; CDR3: CASSALPAGNTDTQYF; DNA: TGTGCCAGCAGCGCCCTTCCAGCGGGGAACACAGATACGCAGTATTTT
V: TRBV30; J: TRBJ1-4; D: TRBD1; size: .; CDR3: CASGTGGEKLFF; DNA: TGTGCCTCGGGGACAGGGGGTGAAAAACTGTTTTTT
V: TRBV30; J: TRBJ2-3; D: .; size: .; CDR3: CAWSGRGSTDTQYF; DNA: TGTGCCTGGAGTGGCCGGGGGAGCACAGATACGCAGTATTTT
V: TRBV29-1; J: TRBJ2-3; D: .; size: few; CDR3: CSVGEVSDTQYF; DNA: TGCAGCGTTGGTGAGGTTTCGGATACGCAGTATTTT
V: TRBV7-9; J: TRBJ1-2; D: .; size: .; CDR3: CASSAPSNYGYTF; DNA: TGTGCCAGCAGCGCACCCAGTAACTATGGCTACACCTTC
V: TRBV30; J: TRBJ2-7; D: .; size: few; CDR3: CAWAGSAYEQYF; DNA: TGTGCCTGGGCAGGGTCCGCCTACGAGCAGTACTTC
V: TRBV4-1; J: TRBJ2-1; D: TRBD2; size: .; CDR3: CASSQPLGRGVTYEQFF; DNA: TGCGCCAGCAGCCAACCTCTCGGGCGGGGGGTTACATATGAGCAGTTCTTC
V: TRBV28; J: TRBJ1-1; D: .; size: few; CDR3: CASSSPGSVNTEAFF; DNA: TGTGCCAGCAGTTCTCCCGGATCGGTGAACACTGAAGCTTTCTTT